These T cell receptor beta chains were read from a single sample in a study of neoadjuvant nivolumab and ipilimumab in lung cancer. TCRdb's copy holds only in-frame clones and misses some; the assay was immunoSEQ multiplex PCR. The sample holds approximately 26,000 clones, around 80% seen once. Sequencing used peripheral blood, obtained before neoadjuvant nivolumab, alone or with ipilimumab. All receptors derive from an adult with non-small cell lung cancer. Both conserved end residues are part of each CDR3. Each record gives: D gene, V gene, J gene, clone size, CDR3 DNA, CDR3 protein. The D gene is left open where the match is weak. Only some rows state a clone size, as once, few, many or a class for expanded clones.

NA	TRBV20-1	TRBJ1-3	NA	TGCAGTGCTTCGGTTGGAAACACCATATATTTT	CSASVGNTIYF
TRBD1	TRBV9	TRBJ1-6	NA	TGTGCCAGCAGCGTAACAGGGGCTCTTGGATCACCCCTCCACTTT	CASSVTGALGSPLHF
NA	TRBV9	TRBJ2-2	few	TGTGCCAGCAGCGTATTGAGCGGGGAGCTGTTTTTT	CASSVLSGELFF
NA	TRBV2	TRBJ2-5	NA	TGTGCCAGCAGGGGGGGCCGGACCCAGTACTTC	CASRGGRTQYF
NA	TRBV6-1	TRBJ1-2	NA	TGTGCCACCCGTCGACAAACGAACTATGGCTACACCTTC	CATRRQTNYGYTF
TRBD2	TRBV5-1	TRBJ2-3	NA	TGCGCCAGCAGCGGGTTAGCGGGGGGGACAGATACGCAGTATTTT	CASSGLAGGTDTQYF
TRBD1	TRBV2	TRBJ2-3	few	TGTGCCAGCAATTTGGACAGGGGCACAGATACGCAGTATTTT	CASNLDRGTDTQYF
NA	TRBV10-1	TRBJ1-1	NA	TGCGCCAGCAGTGAGTCGACGGGGGCCGAAGCTTTCTTT	CASSESTGAEAFF
TRBD1	TRBV10-3	TRBJ1-5	once	TGTGCCATCAGTGGGGGGACAGAGAATCAGCCCCAGCATTTT	CAISGGTENQPQHF
NA	TRBV19	TRBJ2-7	NA	TGTGCCAGTAGTGGAAATATAGAATACGAGCAGTACTTC	CASSGNIEYEQYF